A single sample gave rise to the 14 T cell receptor beta chains below, sequenced in a study of blood T cell repertoires in COVID-19. The protocol was immunoSEQ multiplex PCR, while the TCRdb copy is restricted to in-frame clones and leaves out a portion. The sample has about 91,000 clones, around 89% seen once. Sequenced sample: peripheral blood. Source of these receptors: a woman aged 80 or over with active COVID-19.

This chain joins TRBV18 and TRBJ2-1, with 9 nucleotides matching TRBD2. Germline CDR1 and CDR2: KGHSH and LQKENI. The CDR3 is 15 residues long. Germline trimming cut 4 bases from V and 4 bases from J; bases unmatched to any gene: 5. The DNA for the CDR3 is TGTGCCAGCTCACTGGGACTAGCTTTTTACAATGAGCAGTTCTTC. It is translated as CASSLGLAFYNEQFF.

The chain carries TRBV28 and TRBJ2-1, with a weak D call TRBD2 (5 bases). CDR1 and CDR2 from the germline V gene are MDHEN and SYDVKM. This CDR3 contains 14 residues. V was trimmed by 2 bases and J by 4 bases, leaving 9 bases between them. CDR3 bases: TGTGCCAGCAGTTTAATCGGGGATTACAATGAGCAGTTCTTC. Translation: CASSLIGDYNEQFF.

Only a few counts were recorded for this clone. V is TRBV5-6 and J is TRBJ2-3, with 10 bases that match TRBD2. V lost 4 bases, J lost 1 base, and 9 bases stayed unmatched. The CDR3 consists of 17 residues. Germline V gene lookup returns CDR1 SGHDT and CDR2 YYEEEE. CDR3 region: CASSPLGLAERTDTQYF. The CDR3 bases are TGTGCCAGCAGCCCGCTAGGACTAGCGGAACGCACAGATACGCAGTATTTT.

The V gene is TRBV12-5, the J gene TRBJ1-1; D is undetermined. CDR1 is LGHNT and CDR2 is FRNRAP in the germline V gene. Between the trimmed V and J ends, which lost 6 bases and 3 bases, there was a span of 20 bases. The length of the CDR3 is 16 residues. CDR3: CASGLKVAGFYTEAFF. CDR3 DNA sequence: TGTGCTAGTGGCCTTAAGGTGGCAGGCTTTTACACTGAAGCTTTCTTT.

The chain links TRBV29-1 to TRBJ2-1; 10 nucleotides line up with TRBD2. V lost 4 bases and J lost 4; bases outside the gene matches: 13. This CDR3 is 17 amino acids long. Looked up from germline, CDR1 is SQVTM and CDR2 is ANQGSEA. The CDR3 nucleotides read TGCAGCGTTGGGGGAAGGGCTAGCGGGAGAGTGTACAATGAGCAGTTCTTC. The encoded protein is CSVGGRASGRVYNEQFF.

J is TRBJ2-1 and V is TRBV7-8; D call uncertain. The V end lost 5 bases, the J end lost 8 bases, and 13 bases lay between the germline ends. In germline, CDR1 is SGHVS, CDR2 FQNEAQ. CDR3 size: 13 residues. The CDR3 bases are TGTGCCAGCAGCCCCCGGGTAGTCTATGAGCAGTTCTTC. Its protein is CASSPRVVYEQFF.

The chain links TRBV5-1 to TRBJ2-3; D is possibly TRBD1 (6 bases). Germline V lookup: CDR1 SGHRS, CDR2 YFSETQ. CDR3 length: 14 amino acids. Trimming took off 4 bases at V and 5 bases at J, with 14 bases between the two ends. The CDR3 protein is CASSTTGIVDTQYF. In DNA form, the CDR3 reads TGCGCCAGCAGCACCACAGGGATAGTAGATACGCAGTATTTT.

The V gene is TRBV6-4, the J gene TRBJ1-5; the D gene is possibly TRBD1 (5 bases). Trimming removed 3 bases from V and 5 bases from J, with 23 bases in between. The CDR3 length is 18 residues. Per germline, CDR1 MRHNA and CDR2 SNTAGT. CDR3 nucleotides: TGTGCCAGCAGTGAGCCCACGGACGGGACTGCCTCCGATCAGCCCCAGCATTTT. It encodes CASSEPTDGTASDQPQHF.

The genes are TRBV2 and TRBJ2-5; 10 nucleotides match TRBD2. The CDR3 sequence is 14 residues long. Germline V lookup: CDR1 SNHLY, CDR2 FYNNEI. The J segment lost 3 bases and the V segment lost 7 bases, leaving 5 bases of the junction unmatched. CDR3 loop: CASTLGLAEETQYF. The CDR3 region has the DNA TGTGCCAGCACCCTAGGACTAGCGGAAGAGACCCAGTACTTC.

The chain employs TRBV19 and TRBJ1-4; a possible D gene is TRBD1 (6 bases). Trimming took 6 bases from V and 7 from J, leaving 18 bases between them. This CDR3 contains 15 residues. Per the germline V gene, CDR1 is LNHDA and CDR2 is SQIVND (reference sequence). CDR3 loop: CASRRQAFGSEKLFF. The CDR3 DNA is TGTGCCAGTAGGAGACAGGCGTTCGGAAGTGAAAAACTGTTTTTT.

This rearrangement joins TRBV6-5 to TRBJ2-4; D might be TRBD2 (7 bases). CDR1 and CDR2 (germline): MNHEY, SVGAGI. The CDR3 is 12 residues long. Trimming shortened V by 9 bases and J by 10 bases, and 16 bases separated the two germline ends. CDR3 in amino acids: CARGGPDGIQYF. The CDR3 bases are TGTGCCAGGGGGGGGCCGGATGGGATTCAGTACTTC.

This clone appeared a single time. The chain couples TRBV7-2 to TRBJ2-7; 7 bases are a match to TRBD1. The trim removed 2 bases at V and 1 base at J, leaving 2 bases unmatched. The germline CDR1 and CDR2 sequences are SGHTA and FQGNSA. CDR3 size: 14 residues. This chain's CDR3 is CASSLNRGSYEQYF. The CDR3 DNA follows: TGTGCCAGCAGCTTAAACAGGGGTTCCTACGAGCAGTACTTC. The full variable domain, rest sourced from reference TRBV7-2 and TRBJ2-7, is GAGVSQSPSNKVTEKGKDVELRCDPISGHTALYWYRQSLGQGLEFLIYFQGNSAPDKSGLPSDRFSAERTGGSVSTLTIQRTQQEDSAVYLCASSLNRGSYEQYFGPGTRLTVT.

This chain connects TRBV9 to TRBJ2-1, with 7 bases identical to TRBD1. The CDR3 runs to 16 residues. The junction had 8 bases not matched to a gene; V was cut back by 3 bases and J by 2 bases. In germline, CDR1 is SGDLS, CDR2 YYNGEE. The CDR3 loop reads CASSGPGQPTYNEQFF. The DNA for the CDR3 is TGTGCCAGCAGCGGTCCGGGACAGCCGACCTACAATGAGCAGTTCTTC.

The rearrangement links TRBV9 to TRBJ2-1; 8 bases align to TRBD2. The CDR3 loop spans 17 amino acids. Germline values: CDR1 SGDLS, CDR2 YYNGEE. Unmatched junction bases numbered 15, after V lost 3 bases and J lost 7 bases. The CDR3: CASSAPRASGRGNEQFF. CDR3 DNA: TGTGCCAGCAGCGCCCCTAGGGCCAGCGGGAGAGGGAATGAGCAGTTCTTC.